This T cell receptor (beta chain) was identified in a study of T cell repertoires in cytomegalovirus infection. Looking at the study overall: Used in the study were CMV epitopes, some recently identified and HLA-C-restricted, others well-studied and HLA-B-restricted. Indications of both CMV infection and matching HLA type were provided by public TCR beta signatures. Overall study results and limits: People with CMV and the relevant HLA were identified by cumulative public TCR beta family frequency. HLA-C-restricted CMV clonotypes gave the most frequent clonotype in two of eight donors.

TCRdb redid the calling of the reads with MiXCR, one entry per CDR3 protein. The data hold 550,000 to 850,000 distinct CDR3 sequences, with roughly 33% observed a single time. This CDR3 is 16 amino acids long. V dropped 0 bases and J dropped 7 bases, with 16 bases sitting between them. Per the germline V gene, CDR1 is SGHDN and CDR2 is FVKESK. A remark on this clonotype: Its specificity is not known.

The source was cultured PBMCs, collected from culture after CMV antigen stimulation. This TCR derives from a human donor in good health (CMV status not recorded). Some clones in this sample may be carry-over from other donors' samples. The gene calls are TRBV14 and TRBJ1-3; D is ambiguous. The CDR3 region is CASSQDPTLRRNTIYF. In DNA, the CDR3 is TGTGCCAGCAGCCAAGATCCGACACTCCGGCGGAACACCATATATTTT.